This entry is about one T cell receptor beta chain. Its antigen is still unknown. No much larger clonotype is one base removed from it; base qualities were not supplied. The cohort consisted of approximately 690 healthy bone marrow donors. At the time of sampling, every cohort member was nominally healthy, though immune exposures that went unrecorded were likely present. The donor tested CMV seropositive, placing the donor among the approximately 290 seropositive members of the cohort. Every donor gave a peripheral blood sample, and the peripheral blood mononuclear cells from that sample were used for TCR beta sequencing. Genomic DNA was extracted from the blood cell samples with the Qiagen DNeasy Blood Extraction Kit. Per the germline V gene (reference sequence), GTSNPN is the CDR1 and SVGIG is the CDR2. The germline V end is reduced by 4 bases and the J end by 3 bases; junction bases left unmatched: 3. The CDR3 spans 13 residues, from the cysteine through the phenylalanine. Only the CDR3 region is kept as DNA, spanning 39 bases read in frame from base 1.

This specimen belongs to a study of cytomegalovirus exposure and HLA in healthy donors (dated by TCRdb to between 2016 and 2019). Study-wide context: In an earlier analysis of around 540 of the donors, 276 Gb of sequence data and just under 120 million unique TCR beta sequences from some 170 million T cells were reported. About 280 gigabases of sequencing data and around 80 million unique TCR sequences made up an early release that covered 640 HLA-typed donors. Among the roughly 390 genotyped donors, around 81% belonged to the genetic ancestry cluster associated with self-reported Caucasian donors. The study was designed to test whether signatures of past pathogen exposure could be identified by cataloging public T cell receptors. The T cell repertoires of 550 to 850 subjects were profiled by immunosequencing and related to cytomegalovirus serostatus. Besides the first cohort of around 670 subjects, a separate validation cohort made up of 120 different subjects was used. To predict cytomegalovirus infection status, the study combined high-throughput TCR immunosequencing, statistical association of individual TCRs with disease status, and machine learning. A later analysis re-examined previously published TCR beta repertoires from over 500 donors and added high-resolution HLA genotyping to investigate patterns of TCR occurrence. Rather than using new phenotypic data, the later analysis identified candidate immune exposures from TCR beta sequences and from how often those sequences occurred across donors. In an earlier analysis of roughly 540 of the donors, high-throughput TCR beta sequencing was used to judge whether each TCR beta V gene segment behaved as functional or pseudogenic. Alongside the repertoire data, information on donor age, sex, ethnicity and CMV serostatus was compiled. In a later genetic analysis, genome-wide SNP genotypes for about 65% of the roughly 670 donors were used, and that subset was treated as a discovery cohort. Every repertoire in the discovery cohort had been generated on one and the same sequencing platform. HLA typing included class I and class II loci at four-digit resolution. The number of donors typed differed by locus, with about 629-640 for A, B, C, DRB1 and DQB1, 522 for DQA1, 606 for DPA1, and around 460 for DPB1. Roughly five DR-DQ haplotypes were treated as single units for association and clustering because of strong linkage in the cohort. Among about 400 genotyped donors of the cohort, an average of around 250,000 unique TCR beta nucleotide sequences was sequenced per donor, of which about 19% were non-productive.

Library preparation used the immunoSEQ multiplex PCR assay. For the multiplex PCR, a mixture combining 60 forward primers for TCR Vbeta segments and 13 reverse primers for TCR Jbeta segments was used. A multiplex PCR assay on genomic DNA amplified the CDR3 region of rearranged TCR beta genes. The amplified TCR beta libraries were sequenced on the Illumina HiSeq System as 87-base-pair reads. Concerning the study's data processing: A later analysis tallied approximately 87 million unique TCR beta chains across the approximately 670 repertoires, and some 10 million of those chains were shared by two or more donors. Raw reads were error-corrected and collapsed into unique sequences with a nearest-neighbor algorithm that merged closely related sequences to remove PCR and sequencing errors. To assign V, D and J gene segments, CDR3 sequences were aligned to IMGT reference sequences. For a sequence to be retained, a match of at least six nucleotides was required to both a V gene segment and a J gene segment. A rearrangement was called productive if the CDR3 had no stop codons and remained in frame with V and J, and every other rearrangement was called non-productive. CDR3 was defined by IMGT convention, running from the second conserved V-encoded cysteine to the conserved J-encoded phenylalanine. The earlier analysis of 587 of the donors excluded sequences that lacked an unambiguous match to a single V gene segment. An earlier analysis of about 600 of the donors called V segments functional above 56.7% productive rearrangements and segregating when the between-donor standard deviation exceeded 5%. To diagnose cytomegalovirus status from the catalog of TCR beta chain sequences, a statistical classification framework was built. A later analysis assigned V and J genes by comparing TCR nucleotide sequences with IMGT/GENE-DB human TR gene sequences. Using the TCRdist pipeline, a later analysis assigned CDR3 sequences along with most-parsimonious VDJ recombination scenarios. In a later analysis, every TCR beta chain was defined by the combination of its CDR3 amino acid sequence and its V-gene family, and reads without a unique V-gene family were dropped. In a later analysis, around 600 highly shared, low-generation-probability nucleotide sequences were removed to address suspected cross-contamination and a sequencing artifact. In a later analysis, a clonal expansion index for each public chain was calculated from normalized within-repertoire ranks of inferred template counts. In a later analysis, generation probabilities were computed using a VDJ recombination model fitted to out-of-frame rearrangements, and the results were checked against IGoR. A later analysis scored TCR-TCR, TCR-HLA and TCR-CMV co-occurrence with hypergeometric tests, applying a repertoire-size bias correction to TCR pairs. False discovery rates were estimated in a later analysis by permuting HLA or CMV assignments 20 times. In a later analysis, co-occurring TCRs were grouped using DBSCAN, with TCRdist sequence similarity added in when clustering inside HLA-allele-positive subsets. Repertoires with fewer than 30,000 or more than 120,000 public chains were left out of co-occurrence clustering, as were about 5 repertoires with anomalous nucleotide sharing. TCRdb holds this immuneACCESS table with in-frame rearrangements only. Some clones are missing; in checked studies, unresolved V genes explain under half, and the rest has no known cause. The V and J calls and the clone size are those of that table, but D and trimming were determined from the DNA. This sample lists about 170,000 clones; roughly four fifths were detected once. Under 2.5% of the sample comes from the top ten.

General conclusions and limits of the study: According to a later analysis, TCR association rates differed among HLA loci, with DRB1 alleles showing the most associated TCRs and HLA-C alleles showing the fewest. In an earlier analysis of a few hundred of the donors, most TCR beta V segments were observed in productive rearrangements about 90% or about 30% of the time, broadly matching IMGT annotations. The 87-base-pair reads could not distinguish some IMGT-functional V segments, including TRBV6-2 and TRBV6-3, so those segments were excluded. The authors suggested that the approach could potentially be extended to other disease states and immunological phenotypes. Strong co-occurrence of HLA alleles, especially DR and DQ, made assigning TCR associations to individual alleles difficult. Correlated functional status among segregating V segments might reflect linkage disequilibrium, but an unknown experimental factor could not be ruled out. The sequencing pipeline was judged likely to have produced a cluster of highly shared sequence variants as a technical artifact. HLA typing was unavailable for some donors at each locus, so association tests used only the typed subset. The only immune exposure information available for the cohort was CMV serostatus. Most TCR sequences were observed very rarely across donors, whereas some public TCRs were present in many individuals. Specific HLA alleles were associated with over 15,000 TCR beta sequences at a false discovery rate of 0.05 in a later analysis. A later analysis reported that several top co-occurrence clusters appeared linked to parvovirus B19, influenza, CMV and Epstein-Barr virus. About 17 rarely observed V segments, including chromosome 9 orphons, were excluded from the earlier analysis of just under 600 of the donors because counts were too low. In vitro tests confirmed that three of the cytomegalovirus-associated TCR beta chains recognize cytomegalovirus antigens. An association between a missense DCLRE1C variant and V-gene and J-gene trimming of TCR beta chains was found in a later genetic analysis and replicated in an independent cohort. The classifier was reported to diagnose cytomegalovirus status with high specificity and sensitivity in both the original cohort and the validation cohort. Only TCR beta chains were sequenced in this cohort, and the absence of alpha or paired-chain data limited detectable features. Compared with the approximately 710-donor mean, donors in an Asian-associated ancestry cluster had fewer N-insertions in productive TCRs, according to a later genetic analysis. A further reported finding was that TCR beta sequences accurately predicted the HLA-A and HLA-B alleles for most subjects in the first cohort. A later analysis found that most CMV-associated TCR beta chains appeared HLA-restricted, with HLA associations seemingly driven largely by CMV exposure. Compared with equally common non-associated chains, HLA-associated TCR beta chains in a later analysis were more clonally expanded and had lower generation probabilities. The presence/absence analyses assumed that sequencing depth was roughly uniform across donors, and that assumption may not be true. In the study, 150 to 200 TCR beta chains were listed as associated with cytomegalovirus.

The source is a woman between 25 and 40 years old in good health and CMV-seropositive. Sequencing was done on a sample of PBMCs. Recombination connected TRBV30 to TRBJ2-1, and TRBD1 matches 7 of the central bases. This receptor has the CDR3 CAWTGGNYNEQFF. The DNA sequence reads TGTGCCTGGACAGGGGGAAACTACAATGAGCAGTTCTTC.